This entry describes one T cell receptor beta chain. Its cognate antigen is unknown. This CDR3 is 17 amino acids long. Deletions cut 0 bases from V and 0 bases from J, with 13 bases between. The V gene's germline CDR1 is SGHDT and CDR2 YYEEEE. This record belongs to a study of shared clonotypes between healthy human individuals. Study-wide context: For every donor, three CD4 naive, three CD4 memory, two CD8 naive and one CD8 memory plates were used. The study, taken as a whole, reports: Larger estimated richness was generally recorded for naive subsets relative to memory subsets. Represented diversity, genetic and exposure-history alike, was limited by few donors.

CD45RO-negative, CCR7-positively selected cells formed the naive CD8 fraction, excluding terminally differentiated effector memory CD45RA+ cells. Clones were sequenced by immunoSEQ multiplex PCR, and TCRdb holds only the in-frame ones, with some missing. The sample has around 2,000,000 clones; about 95% are singletons. The V and J genes are TRBV5-6 and TRBJ2-1, with D maybe TRBD2 (6 bases). Input material: naive CD8+ T cells sorted from blood. The origin of this receptor is a man between 18 and 35 years old in good health. The CDR3 coding sequence is TGTGCCAGCAGCTTGGTCTGGGCGGGGCCCTCCTACAATGAGCAGTTCTTC. Translating it yields CASSLVWAGPSYNEQFF.